This T cell receptor beta chain derives from a study of T cell repertoires in cytomegalovirus infection. Overall study: TCR beta signatures that were public indicated CMV infection and matching HLA type.

Each CDR3 protein gets one entry after TCRdb re-called the reads with MiXCR. The sample records 630,000 or so distinct CDR3 sequences, 20% to 25% being singletons. General study findings and limits: Carriers of CMV plus the relevant HLA were identified by cumulative public TCR beta family frequency. Clonotypes of TCR beta that were HLA-C-restricted and CMV-specific dominated the ex vivo response.

At least ten counts were recorded for this clonotype. Its target is unknown. Sample: CD8+ T cells from PBMCs. This receptor was obtained from a human donor in good health (CMV status not recorded). Some clones in this sample may be carry-over from other donors' samples.

CDR3 protein: CASSQRQGAYEQYF. In DNA, the CDR3 is TGTGCCAGCAGCCAAAGACAGGGCGCCTACGAGCAGTACTTC. The gene calls are TRBV7-9 and TRBJ2-7; 7 positions agree with TRBD1. Germline values: CDR1 SEHNR, CDR2 FQNEAQ (reference sequence). This CDR3 is 14 amino acids long. After removal of 5 bases from V and 2 bases from J, the junction contained 6 bases not matched to a gene.